This T cell receptor beta chain derives from a study of blood T cell repertoires in COVID-19 (dated by TCRdb to 2018 to 2021). For the study in its entirety: Samples from collaborators originated in the United States, Italy and Spain and spanned both the acute and convalescent phases of COVID-19. The material from the prospective study consisted of cDNA or gDNA derived from T cells, B-cell-depleted T cells, or PBMCs. Deeply sampled blood TCRbeta repertoires from subjects exposed to, actively infected with, or recovered from COVID-19 were included in the dataset. A de-identified subject ID, COVID-19 status, age in years and sex were almost always included in the sample metadata. Where available, HLA class I and class II types were taken from metadata supplied by the sample provider and were not determined by assay-based typing. A freely available public database, intended as a resource for researchers studying the immune response to SARS-CoV-2, is where the repertoires were released. The samples were drawn from the first 160 participants of the ongoing ImmuneRACE study and from about 1,200 subjects provided by 6 global collaborators.

With respect to this clone: Its cognate antigen has yet to be identified. Qualities for individual bases were not recorded, and no much larger clone is one base off.

Participants in the prospective study were aged about 18 to 89 years, lived in under 30 United States geographic areas, and enrolled through a virtual design. In the prospective study, participants were assigned to cohorts based on the clinical history participants reported in a screening survey and a study questionnaire. Recovered participants in ImmuneRACE Cohort 3 were defined as having two consecutive negative NP/OP PCR tests, clearance from a healthcare professional, or resolution of symptoms. Each participant in the prospective study had whole blood, serum and a nasopharyngeal or oropharyngeal swab collected by mobile phlebotomists. Participants in the prospective study had the option to provide additional blood draws and questionnaires over a roughly 2-month period. Blood samples from the prospective study were shipped frozen or at room temperature prior to DNA extraction. Including cysteine and phenylalanine, the CDR3 has 16 amino acids. Only the CDR3 region is kept as DNA, spanning 48 bases read in frame from base 1. Trimming costs V 6 bases and J 2 bases, and their ends lie 20 bases apart. The germline V gene sets CDR1 to SGHRS and CDR2 to YFSETQ.

TCRbeta CDR3 regions were amplified from genomic DNA by means of the immunoSEQ Assay, a bias-controlled multiplex PCR. The authors' pipeline ran thus. Within the assay, amplification of reference gene primers was used to estimate how many nucleated cells each sample contained. To quantify the absolute abundance of each unique TCRbeta CDR3 rearrangement, sequence reads were collapsed and filtered. For each sample, productive Simpson clonality was calculated by taking the square root of Simpson's diversity index across productive rearrangements. The immuneACCESS repertoire file appears here via TCRdb, limited to in-frame rearrangements. These files lack a portion of the clones; in checked studies, under half of the deficit traces to unresolved V genes, and the cause of the others is not known. V and J calls and clone size follow that table, whereas D and trimming were derived from the DNA. The sample table shows around 310,000 clones, and over 75% are seen once. The top ten clonotypes cover 8% to 10% of the sample.

Study-wide conclusions, independent of this receptor: How much clinical and demographic metadata was included differed by source and by participant, and the metadata was provided uncurated.

The chain was built from TRBV5-1 and TRBJ1-2, and the D gene may be TRBD1, 5 bases matching. The receptor's source is a woman between 40 and 55 years old who had recovered from COVID-19. The sample consisted of PBMCs or T cells enriched from blood (not recorded which). The CDR3 in this case is CASTSGGLTENYGYTF. The nucleotide sequence is given as TGCGCCAGCACCTCGGGGGGTTTGACGGAAAACTATGGCTACACCTTC.